This T cell receptor (beta chain) was observed in a study of T cell changes during pregnancy in multiple sclerosis. This clone has a handful of counts. Clones were read by immunoSEQ multiplex PCR, and TCRdb kept only the in-frame ones, dropping some. The data hold about 67,000 clones, with 90% observed a single time. The CDR3 contains 15 residues. Germline V lookup: CDR1 LNHDA, CDR2 SQIVND (reference sequence). V gave up 5 bases and J gave up 2 bases, with 13 bases separating them. The specimen comprised peripheral blood, sampled in the third trimester of pregnancy. This TCR was recovered from a female donor with multiple sclerosis, enrolled in a pregnancy study. This chain uses TRBV19 with TRBJ1-5; D is uncertain. CDR3 sequence: CASSLSGIGNQPQHF. CDR3 nucleotides: TGTGCCAGTAGTTTGTCGGGGATCGGCAATCAGCCCCAGCATTTT.